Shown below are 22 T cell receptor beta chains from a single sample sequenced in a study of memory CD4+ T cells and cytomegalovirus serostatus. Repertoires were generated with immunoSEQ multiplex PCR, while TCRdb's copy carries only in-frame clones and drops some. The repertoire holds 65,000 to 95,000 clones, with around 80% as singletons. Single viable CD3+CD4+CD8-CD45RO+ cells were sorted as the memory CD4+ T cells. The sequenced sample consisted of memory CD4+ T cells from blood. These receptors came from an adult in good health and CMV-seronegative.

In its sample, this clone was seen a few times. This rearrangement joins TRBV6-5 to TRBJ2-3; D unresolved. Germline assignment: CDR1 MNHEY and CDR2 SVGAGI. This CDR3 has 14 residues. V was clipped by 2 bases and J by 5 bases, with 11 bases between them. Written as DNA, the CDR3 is TGTGCCAGCAGTTACCTCTCGGGTAGAGATACGCAGTATTTT. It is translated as CASSYLSGRDTQYF.

The CDR3 region is CASRPGGVNTEAFF. For the CDR3, the DNA is TGTGCCAGCAGGCCAGGGGGTGTGAACACTGAAGCTTTCTTT. This chain connects TRBV6-5 to TRBJ1-1; TRBD1 agrees at 7 bases. V gave up 6 bases and J gave up 0 bases; unmatched junction bases: 4. Germline CDR1 and CDR2: MNHEY and SVGAGI. CDR3 size: 14 residues.

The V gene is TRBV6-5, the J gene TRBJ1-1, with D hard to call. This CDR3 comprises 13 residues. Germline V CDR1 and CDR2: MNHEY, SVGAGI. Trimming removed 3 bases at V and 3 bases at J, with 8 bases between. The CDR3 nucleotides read TGTGCCAGCAGTTATAATCGTGACACTGAAGCTTTCTTT. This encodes CASSYNRDTEAFF.

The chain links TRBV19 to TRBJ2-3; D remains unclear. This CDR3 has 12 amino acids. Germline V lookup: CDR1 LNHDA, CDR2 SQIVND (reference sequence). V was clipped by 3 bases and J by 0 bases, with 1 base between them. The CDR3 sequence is CASSISTDTQYF. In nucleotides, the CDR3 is TGTGCCAGTAGTATTAGCACAGATACGCAGTATTTT. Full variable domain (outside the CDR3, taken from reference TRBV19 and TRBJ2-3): DGGITQSPKYLFRKEGQNVTLSCEQNLNHDAMYWYRQDPGQGLRLIYYSQIVNDFQKGDIAEGYSVSREKKESFPLTVTSAQKNPTAFYLCASSISTDTQYFGPGTRLTVL.

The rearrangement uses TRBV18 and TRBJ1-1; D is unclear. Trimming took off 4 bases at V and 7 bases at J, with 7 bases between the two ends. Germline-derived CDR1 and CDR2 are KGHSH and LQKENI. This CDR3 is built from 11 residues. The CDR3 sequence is CASSREREAFF. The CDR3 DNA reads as TGTGCCAGCTCACGGGAACGTGAAGCTTTCTTT.

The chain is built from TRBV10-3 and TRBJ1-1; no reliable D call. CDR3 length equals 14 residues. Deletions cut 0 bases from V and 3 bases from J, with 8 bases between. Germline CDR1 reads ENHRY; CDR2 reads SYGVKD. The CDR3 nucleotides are TGTGCCATCAGTGAGTCGAGTTCGGACACTGAAGCTTTCTTT. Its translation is CAISESSSDTEAFF.

The CDR3 bases are TGTGCCAGTAGTACAAGACAGGGGACCTATGGCTACACCTTC. Its protein product is CASSTRQGTYGYTF. The chain recombines TRBV19 with TRBJ1-2; 8 bases fit TRBD1. V lost 4 bases, J lost 4 bases, and 5 bases stayed unmatched. This CDR3 has 14 amino acids. The germline gives CDR1 LNHDA, CDR2 SQIVND (reference sequence).

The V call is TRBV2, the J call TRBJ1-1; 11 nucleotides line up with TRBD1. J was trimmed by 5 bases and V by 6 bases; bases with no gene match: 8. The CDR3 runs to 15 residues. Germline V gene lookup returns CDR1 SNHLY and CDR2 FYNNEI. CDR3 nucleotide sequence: TGTGCCAGCAGCCAACAGGACAGGGGGCTTACTGAAGCTTTCTTT. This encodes CASSQQDRGLTEAFF.

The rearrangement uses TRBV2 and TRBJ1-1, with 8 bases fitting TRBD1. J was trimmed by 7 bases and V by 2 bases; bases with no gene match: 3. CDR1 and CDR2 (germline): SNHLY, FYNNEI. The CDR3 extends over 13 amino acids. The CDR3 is CASSERQGREAFF. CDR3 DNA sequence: TGTGCCAGCAGTGAAAGACAGGGGCGTGAAGCTTTCTTT.

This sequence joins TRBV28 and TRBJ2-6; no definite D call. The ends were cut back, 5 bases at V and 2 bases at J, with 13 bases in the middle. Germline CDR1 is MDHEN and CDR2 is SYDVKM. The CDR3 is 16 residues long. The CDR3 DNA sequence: TGTGCCAGCAGTAATTATCCGGACGCTGGGGCCAACGTCCTGACTTTC. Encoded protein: CASSNYPDAGANVLTF.

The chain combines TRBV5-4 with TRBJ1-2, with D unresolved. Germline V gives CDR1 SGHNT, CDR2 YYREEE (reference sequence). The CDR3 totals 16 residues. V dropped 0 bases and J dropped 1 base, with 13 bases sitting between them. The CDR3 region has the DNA TGTGCCAGCAGCTTGGAGCCAAGGGCGATTAACTATGGCTACACCTTC. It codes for CASSLEPRAINYGYTF.

CDR3: CASTPGGISGGYTF. In DNA form, the CDR3 reads TGTGCCAGCACCCCGGGGGGCATCTCGGGTGGCTACACCTTC. This sequence joins TRBV7-2 and TRBJ1-2; D is perhaps TRBD1 (6 bases). The germline gives CDR1 SGHTA, CDR2 FQGNSA. This CDR3 is built from 14 residues. V lost 7 bases and J lost 7, with 19 bases in between.

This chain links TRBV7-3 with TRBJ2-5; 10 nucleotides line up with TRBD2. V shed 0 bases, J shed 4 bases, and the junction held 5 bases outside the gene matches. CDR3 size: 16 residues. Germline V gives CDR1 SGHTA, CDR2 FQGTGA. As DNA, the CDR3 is TGTGCCAGCAGCTTAACGGTGGCTAGCGGGGGAGAGACCCAGTACTTC. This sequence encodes CASSLTVASGGETQYF.

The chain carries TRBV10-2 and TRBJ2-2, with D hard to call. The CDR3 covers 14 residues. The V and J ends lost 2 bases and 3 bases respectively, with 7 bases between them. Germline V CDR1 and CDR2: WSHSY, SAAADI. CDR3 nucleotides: TGCGCCAGCAGTGAGAGTGGGTACACCGGGGAGCTGTTTTTT. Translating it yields CASSESGYTGELFF.

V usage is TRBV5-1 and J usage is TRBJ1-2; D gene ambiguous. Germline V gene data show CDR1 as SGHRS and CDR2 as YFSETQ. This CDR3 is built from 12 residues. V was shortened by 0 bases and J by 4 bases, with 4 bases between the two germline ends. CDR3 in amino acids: CASSLDIYGYTF. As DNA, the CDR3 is TGCGCCAGCAGCTTGGACATCTATGGCTACACCTTC.

CDR3 residues: CATSPAGQLSGNTIYF. CDR3 nucleotide sequence: TGTGCCACCAGCCCTGCGGGACAGCTTTCTGGAAACACCATATATTTT. This sequence joins TRBV15 and TRBJ1-3, with 7 positions matching TRBD1. Germline V gene data show CDR1 as LNHNV and CDR2 as YYDKDF (reference sequence). Unmatched junction bases numbered 8, after V lost 5 bases and J lost 1 base. The CDR3 length is 16 residues.

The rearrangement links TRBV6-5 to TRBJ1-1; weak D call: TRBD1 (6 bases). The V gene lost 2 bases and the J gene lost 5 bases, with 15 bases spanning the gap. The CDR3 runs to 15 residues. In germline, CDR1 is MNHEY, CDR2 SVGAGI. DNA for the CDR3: TGTGCCAGCAGTTACAAACGGGGGCGAGGGACTGAAGCTTTCTTT. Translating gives CASSYKRGRGTEAFF.

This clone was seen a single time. The CDR3 reads CASQRAGGDLRRAFF. CDR3 sequence (DNA): TGTGCCTCTCAGAGGGCAGGGGGCGATTTAAGAAGAGCTTTCTTT. The rearrangement joins TRBV30 to TRBJ1-1; 8 bases line up with TRBD1. V lost 7 bases and J lost 10; bases outside the gene matches: 20. The CDR3 contains 15 residues. Germline CDR1 and CDR2: GTSNPN and SVGIG (reference sequence).

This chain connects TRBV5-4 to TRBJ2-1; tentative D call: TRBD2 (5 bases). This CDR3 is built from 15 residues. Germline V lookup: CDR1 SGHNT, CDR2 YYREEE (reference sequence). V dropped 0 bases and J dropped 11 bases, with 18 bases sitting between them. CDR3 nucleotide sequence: TGTGCCAGCAGCTTGGACAGTCGGGGAATTTTCAAGCAGTTCTTC. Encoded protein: CASSLDSRGIFKQFF.

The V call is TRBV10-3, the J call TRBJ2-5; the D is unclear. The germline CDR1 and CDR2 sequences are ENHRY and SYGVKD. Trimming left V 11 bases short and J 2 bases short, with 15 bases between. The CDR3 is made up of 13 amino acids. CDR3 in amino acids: CASAYREQETQYF. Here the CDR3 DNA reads TGTGCCTCTGCTTACAGAGAACAAGAGACCCAGTACTTC.

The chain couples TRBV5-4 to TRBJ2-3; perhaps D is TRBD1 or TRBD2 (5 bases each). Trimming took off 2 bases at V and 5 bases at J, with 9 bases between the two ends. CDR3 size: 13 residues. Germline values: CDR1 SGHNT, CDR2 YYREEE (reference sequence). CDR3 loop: CASSFQGEDTQYF. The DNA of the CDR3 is TGTGCCAGCAGCTTCCAGGGAGAAGATACGCAGTATTTT.

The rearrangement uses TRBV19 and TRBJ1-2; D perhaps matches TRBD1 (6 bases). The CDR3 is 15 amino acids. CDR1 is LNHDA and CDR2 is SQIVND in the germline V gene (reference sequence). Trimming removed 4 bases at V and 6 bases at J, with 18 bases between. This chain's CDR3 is CASSTPPISGDGYTF. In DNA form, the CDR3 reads TGTGCCAGTAGTACACCCCCGATATCAGGGGATGGCTACACCTTC.